This T cell receptor beta chain emerged from a study of OX40 agonist ivuxolimab in advanced cancers. Study background: Enrollees could have had prior anti-PD-1, anti-PD-L1 or anti-CTLA-4 therapy, which around 40% had received. Whole-study findings and limits: Partly responding patients at 0.1-3.0 mg/kg showed some of the smallest clonal expansion.

TCRdb's table, derived via immunoSEQ multiplex PCR, lists solely in-frame clones and lacks some. The sample lists roughly 28,000 clones, about 80% occurring once. Worth noting for this clone: What it binds is not known.

V gave up 6 bases and J gave up 3 bases, with 11 bases separating them. Per germline, CDR1 MNHNS and CDR2 SASEGT. The CDR3 contains 14 residues. This receptor was identified in an adult with an advanced solid tumor such as melanoma, head and neck, liver or kidney cancer. V and J are TRBV6-1 and TRBJ1-4; TRBD1 is a possible D gene (5 bases). Sequenced material: CD4+ or CD8+ T cells sorted from blood, taken in a trial of the OX40 agonist ivuxolimab. For the CDR3, the DNA is TGTGCCAGCAGGGGGCGGCTGGCTAATGAAAAACTGTTTTTT. This sequence encodes CASRGRLANEKLFF.